This passage covers 23 T cell receptor beta chains from one sample sequenced in a study of technical replicates of blood from a few donors. Sequencing was performed with immunoSEQ multiplex PCR; in TCRdb, only in-frame clones are kept and a portion is missing. The repertoire includes approximately 89,000 clones, around 95% of them detected once, and roughly 0.22% sits in the top ten. Sequenced: T cells isolated from PBMCs. The origin of the receptors is a human donor in good health.

The chain couples TRBV19 to TRBJ2-3; D is unclear. Germline CDR1 is LNHDA and CDR2 is SQIVND (reference sequence). The CDR3 has 16 residues. V dropped 5 bases and J dropped 0 bases, with 15 bases sitting between them. The CDR3 DNA reads as TGTGCCAGTAGTTTTAGTGAGATTTTGAGCACAGATACGCAGTATTTT. This gives the protein CASSFSEILSTDTQYF.

A single count supports this clone. The V and J genes are TRBV27 and TRBJ2-5; 10 positions match TRBD2. This CDR3 is built from 15 residues. Per the germline V gene, CDR1 is MNHEY and CDR2 is SMNVEV (reference sequence). Germline trimming cut 6 bases from V and 0 bases from J; bases unmatched to any gene: 4. Here the CDR3 reads CASSQRGGYQETQYF. Written as DNA, the CDR3 is TGTGCCAGCAGCCAGCGGGGGGGGTACCAAGAGACCCAGTACTTC.

V usage is TRBV18 and J usage is TRBJ2-6; TRBD1 matches 7 bases. This CDR3 has 15 amino acids. V shed 2 bases, J shed 2 bases, and the junction held 0 bases outside the gene matches. Germline V lookup: CDR1 KGHSH, CDR2 LQKENI. The CDR3 nucleotides read TGTGCCAGCTCACCAGACAGGGCTGGGGCCAACGTCCTGACTTTC. It is translated as CASSPDRAGANVLTF.

CDR3 coding DNA: TGTGCCAGCAGTTTACCCCGGGGGGGAAACACTGAAGCTTTCTTT. Translating it yields CASSLPRGGNTEAFF. The genes are TRBV6-5 and TRBJ1-1, with D possibly being TRBD1 (5 bases). V lost 4 bases to trimming and J lost 2 bases, with 14 bases between them. Germline V CDR1 and CDR2: MNHEY, SVGAGI. The CDR3 covers 15 residues.

The rearrangement uses TRBV27 and TRBJ2-5; the D gene is possibly TRBD1 (5 bases). V was cut by 5 bases and J by 0 bases, with 19 bases left in between. CDR3 size: 17 residues. CDR1 is MNHEY and CDR2 is SMNVEV in the germline V gene (reference sequence). The CDR3 DNA is TGTGCCAGCAGTCCCCTTTTGGGGCGGTCGTACCAAGAGACCCAGTACTTC. It specifies CASSPLLGRSYQETQYF.

The rearrangement uses TRBV5-6 and TRBJ2-3; TRBD1 aligns across 7 bases. V lost 4 bases, J lost 6 bases, and 5 bases stayed unmatched. The CDR3 runs 13 residues. CDR1 and CDR2 (germline): SGHDT, YYEEEE. Here the CDR3 reads CASSPVRGDTQYF. In DNA, the CDR3 is TGTGCCAGCAGCCCGGTCAGGGGGGATACGCAGTATTTT.

The V and J genes are TRBV2 and TRBJ2-3, with D possibly being TRBD2 (5 bases). V was shortened by 2 bases and J by 2 bases, with 8 bases between the two germline ends. Germline lookup yields CDR1 SNHLY and CDR2 FYNNEI. This CDR3 comprises 14 residues. This CDR3 is CASSEISATDTQYF. The CDR3 DNA is TGTGCCAGCAGTGAAATTAGCGCCACAGATACGCAGTATTTT.

V and J are TRBV27 and TRBJ2-7, with D unresolved. V was trimmed by 3 bases and J by 4 bases, leaving 13 bases between them. This CDR3 has 14 residues. Germline loops: CDR1 MNHEY, CDR2 SMNVEV (reference sequence). The CDR3 region is CASSLGSLLYEQYF. CDR3 DNA sequence: TGTGCCAGCAGTTTGGGCAGCCTTCTATACGAGCAGTACTTC.

The genes are TRBV7-2 and TRBJ2-7; tentative D call: TRBD1 (6 bases). V was pared by 4 bases and J by 5 bases, with 18 bases between. The CDR3 loop spans 15 amino acids. Germline CDR1 SGHTA, CDR2 FQGNSA. In DNA form, the CDR3 reads TGTGCCAGCAGCTCCCCCGCAGGGGCGTTCCACGAGCAGTACTTC. Translation: CASSSPAGAFHEQYF. The variable domain in full, with the rest retrieved from reference TRBV7-2 and TRBJ2-7, is GAGVSQSPSNKVTEKGKDVELRCDPISGHTALYWYRQSLGQGLEFLIYFQGNSAPDKSGLPSDRFSAERTGGSVSTLTIQRTQQEDSAVYLCASSSPAGAFHEQYFGPGTRLTVT.

This chain uses TRBV6-1 with TRBJ2-5, with D unclear. The germline V gene encodes CDR1 MNHNS and CDR2 SASEGT. V lost 2 bases to trimming and J lost 7 bases, with 5 bases between them. This CDR3 has 11 amino acids. The CDR3, as DNA: TGTGCCAGCAGTGAATGGGCGACCCAGTACTTC. This encodes CASSEWATQYF.

The chain couples TRBV19 to TRBJ2-4; 8 bases line up with TRBD1. Germline V gene lookup returns CDR1 LNHDA and CDR2 SQIVND (reference sequence). This CDR3 region has 14 residues. V lost 4 bases, J lost 8 bases, and 7 bases stayed unmatched. CDR3 DNA sequence: TGTGCCAGTAGTAACAGGGGGGCTGCTGACATTCAGTACTTC. It specifies CASSNRGAADIQYF.

V is TRBV19 and J is TRBJ1-1; D gene uncertain. This CDR3 comprises 11 residues. CDR1 and CDR2 from the germline V gene are LNHDA and SQIVND (reference sequence). Deletions cut 6 bases from V and 5 bases from J, with 7 bases between. The CDR3 is CASRRDTEAFF. The CDR3 bases are TGTGCCAGTAGACGGGATACTGAAGCTTTCTTT.

This chain uses TRBV29-1 with TRBJ2-3; 10 nucleotides line up with TRBD2. The CDR3 covers 13 residues. From germline, CDR1 is SQVTM and CDR2 ANQGSEA. Germline trimming cut 5 bases from V and 3 bases from J; bases unmatched to any gene: 2. CDR3 DNA: TGCAGCGTTCAGGGACTAGCGACAGATACGCAGTATTTT. It is translated as CSVQGLATDTQYF.

CDR3 DNA sequence: TGTGCCACCGATTCCGGTGAGCAGTTCTTC. Translating it yields CATDSGEQFF. The chain recombines TRBV6-1 with TRBJ2-1; D ambiguous. Germline V lookup: CDR1 MNHNS, CDR2 SASEGT. The CDR3 runs 10 residues. V shed 10 bases and J shed 9 bases, with 10 bases lying between them.

The V and J genes are TRBV4-1 and TRBJ1-3; D is ambiguous. The CDR3 loop spans 15 amino acids. Germline-derived CDR1 and CDR2 are MGHRA and YSYEKL. The V end lost 5 bases, the J end lost 8 bases, and 19 bases lay between the germline ends. CDR3 bases: TGCGCCAGCAGCAAACTGGGCCCCGTCAACCACACCATATATTTT. It codes for CASSKLGPVNHTIYF.

The chain links TRBV19 to TRBJ2-3; D not certain. Germline CDR1 reads LNHDA; CDR2 reads SQIVND (reference sequence). This CDR3 has 14 amino acids. Trimming cost V 2 bases and J 1 base, with 7 bases left between them. The CDR3 here is CASSINQGTDTQYF. For the CDR3, the DNA is TGTGCCAGTAGTATAAATCAGGGCACAGATACGCAGTATTTT.

The V and J genes are TRBV27 and TRBJ1-1; D gene ambiguous. The V gene lost 3 bases and the J gene lost 6 bases, with 14 bases spanning the gap. The CDR3 contains 14 residues. CDR1 and CDR2 (germline): MNHEY, SMNVEV (reference sequence). For the CDR3, the DNA is TGTGCCAGCAGTTTGGACGGAGGGATACCTGAAGCTTTCTTT. Its translation is CASSLDGGIPEAFF.

This clone was detected only once. The chain has TRBV5-8 and TRBJ1-1, with D possibly being TRBD1 (6 bases). CDR3 length: 13 amino acids. V lost 2 bases and J 7 bases, leaving 12 bases between the germline ends. In germline, CDR1 is SGHTS, CDR2 YDEGEE. DNA of the CDR3: TGTGCCAGCAGCTTCTCAGGGGTCAATGAAGCTTTCTTT. It encodes CASSFSGVNEAFF.

This clone was picked up one time. The V and J genes are TRBV4-1 and TRBJ1-2, with D possibly TRBD1 on 6 matching bases. This CDR3 is 15 amino acids long. Trimming cost V 4 bases and J 3 bases, with 15 bases left between them. Germline assignment: CDR1 MGHRA and CDR2 YSYEKL. The CDR3 sequence is CASSLRQAGDYGYTF. The DNA for the CDR3 is TGCGCCAGCAGCCTAAGACAGGCTGGAGACTATGGCTACACCTTC.

The chain carries TRBV18 and TRBJ2-1; D may be TRBD2 (6 bases). With 3 bases removed from V and 8 bases from J, the gap between germline ends came to 23 bases. The germline V gene encodes CDR1 KGHSH and CDR2 LQKENI. CDR3 length: 17 residues. The CDR3 is CASSPPRASAKEDEQFF. In nucleotides, the CDR3 is TGTGCCAGCTCACCTCCACGAGCTAGCGCCAAGGAGGATGAGCAGTTCTTC.

The CDR3 sequence is CASSIALGTSGASYNEQFF. In nucleotides, the CDR3 is TGTGCCAGTAGTATCGCGCTCGGGACTAGCGGGGCTTCCTACAATGAGCAGTTCTTC. V is TRBV19 and J is TRBJ2-1; TRBD2 agrees at 13 bases. The CDR3 is made up of 19 amino acids. Germline values: CDR1 LNHDA, CDR2 SQIVND (reference sequence). Unmatched junction bases numbered 9, after V lost 3 bases and J lost 1 base.

The chain joins TRBV7-8 to TRBJ2-5; 8 bases align to TRBD2. The germline V gene encodes CDR1 SGHVS and CDR2 FQNEAQ. This CDR3 has 16 residues. Trimming took 5 bases from V and 4 from J; bases not matched to a gene: 12. The CDR3 reads CASSGRAAGGRETQYF. DNA of the CDR3: TGTGCCAGCAGCGGTCGTGCGGCGGGAGGACGAGAGACCCAGTACTTC.

This chain links TRBV28 with TRBJ1-1; D remains ambiguous. The CDR3 is made up of 12 amino acids. CDR1 and CDR2 from the germline V gene are MDHEN and SYDVKM. Trimming took 3 bases from V and 8 from J, leaving 10 bases between them. DNA for the CDR3: TGTGCCAGCAGTTTTATGGAGCCCGAAGCTTTCTTT. Translating it yields CASSFMEPEAFF.